These 21 T cell receptor beta chains came from one sample sequenced in a study of T-cell memory formation after mild COVID-19. MiXCR, run by TCRdb on the 5' RACE reads, gives a single entry per CDR3 protein. The sample records about 260,000 distinct CDR3 sequences, around 8% being singletons. Sample: PBMCs or a T cell subset sorted from them (not recorded which). These receptors were taken from a man between 18 and 35 years old who had mild COVID-19 (a few samples of this study predate the infection). Cell type and time point are not known.

In this sample, this clonotype turned up a few times. J is TRBJ2-7 and V is TRBV24-1; possibly TRBD2 for D (5 bases). The CDR3 loop spans 12 amino acids. The V end lost 5 bases, the J end lost 7 bases, and 11 bases lay between the germline ends. CDR1 and CDR2 from the germline V gene are KGHDR and SFDVKD. In DNA, the CDR3 is TGTGCCACCAGTGGGACTGCAGAGGAGCAGTACTTC. Protein sequence: CATSGTAEEQYF.

This clonotype was seen a few times. The chain recombines TRBV7-2 with TRBJ1-1, with a possible D match to TRBD1 (6 bases). CDR1 and CDR2 (germline): SGHTA, FQGNSA. This CDR3 region has 14 residues. Trimming removed 5 bases at V and 4 bases at J, with 14 bases between. The CDR3 DNA reads TGTGCCAGCAGCCCCTACCAGGGGATCACTGAAGCTTTCTTT. This sequence encodes CASSPYQGITEAFF.

In DNA form, the CDR3 reads TGTGCCAGCCGAAAAACAGGGGATTTATACGAGCAGTACTTC. Its protein product is CASRKTGDLYEQYF. The chain has TRBV7-9 and TRBJ2-7, with 7 bases lining up with TRBD1. The ends lost 8 bases at V and 4 bases at J; junction bases unmatched: 11. Germline-derived CDR1 and CDR2 are SEHNR and FQNEAQ (reference sequence). The CDR3 extends over 14 amino acids.

This clonotype was picked up many times. The CDR3 nucleotides are TGCGCCAGCAGTAAGTATGGCCCTTCCTACGAGCAGTACTTC. Translation: CASSKYGPSYEQYF. The chain is built from TRBV4-1 and TRBJ2-7; unclear D gene. V lost 6 bases, J lost 1 base, and 13 bases lay in between. CDR1 and CDR2 from the germline V gene are MGHRA and YSYEKL. The CDR3 loop spans 14 amino acids.

In its sample, this clonotype was seen a few times. This chain links TRBV10-3 with TRBJ1-5, with D unresolved. Germline V gives CDR1 ENHRY, CDR2 SYGVKD. CDR3 length: 12 amino acids. V lost 4 bases and J lost 5, with 6 bases in between. The CDR3 DNA follows: TGTGCCATCAGTGTCGAGGATCAGCCCCAGCATTTT. Amino acid sequence: CAISVEDQPQHF.

This clonotype was detected only a few times. This sequence joins TRBV5-1 and TRBJ2-1, with D maybe TRBD2 (6 bases). This CDR3 has 13 residues. Germline V gene sequence: CDR1 SGHRS, CDR2 YFSETQ. Trimming pared 1 base from V and 15 bases from J, leaving 17 bases between. CDR3 residues: CASSLSADGGRFF. In DNA, the CDR3 is TGCGCCAGCAGCTTGTCCGCGGACGGGGGTCGGTTCTTC. The variable domain in full, with the rest retrieved from reference TRBV5-1 and TRBJ2-1, is KAGVTQTPRYLIKTRGQQVTLSCSPISGHRSVSWYQQTPGQGLQFLFEYFSETQRNKGNFPGRFSGRQFSNSRSEMNVSTLELGDSALYLCASSLSADGGRFFGPGTRLTVL.

The chain carries TRBV21-1 and TRBJ2-5; TRBD1, the D gene given by the table, was not confirmed from the DNA. TRBV21-1 is termed a pseudogene. The CDR3 contains 14 residues. The CDR3 DNA follows: TGTGCCAGCAGCAAAGTGGGGGGCCGAGAGACCCAGTACTTC. This sequence encodes CASSKVGGRETQYF.

This chain joins TRBV7-3 and TRBJ2-1, with 13 bases fitting TRBD2. CDR1 and CDR2 from the germline V gene are SGHTA and FQGTGA. The CDR3 is 14 amino acids. The junction had 5 bases not matched to a gene; V was cut back by 5 bases and J by 10 bases. This chain's CDR3 is CASSLLAGGREQFF. CDR3 DNA: TGTGCCAGCAGCCTACTAGCGGGGGGGCGAGAGCAGTTCTTC. Complete variable domain (other parts from reference TRBV7-3 and TRBJ2-1): GAGVSQTPSNKVTEKGKYVELRCDPISGHTALYWYRQSLGQGPEFLIYFQGTGAADDSGLPNDRFFAVRPEGSVSTLKIQRTERGDSAVYLCASSLLAGGREQFFGPGTRLTVL.

This clonotype has only a few counts. V is TRBV12-3 or TRBV12-4 and J is TRBJ2-7; 10 nucleotides align to TRBD1. The trim removed 5 bases at V and 2 bases at J, leaving 9 bases unmatched. CDR3 length equals 16 residues. The CDR3 here is CASSETGTGVAYEQYF. The CDR3 DNA follows: TGTGCCAGCAGTGAAACCGGGACAGGGGTGGCCTACGAGCAGTACTTC.

In this sample, this clonotype turned up a few times. The V and J genes are TRBV6-5 and TRBJ2-3, with D possibly being TRBD1 or TRBD2 (6 bases each). Germline lookup yields CDR1 MNHEY and CDR2 SVGAGI. V dropped 6 bases and J dropped 1 base, with 8 bases sitting between them. The CDR3 spans 13 residues. This chain's CDR3 is CASREGGTDTQYF. The CDR3 coding sequence is TGTGCCAGCAGGGAGGGGGGCACAGATACGCAGTATTTT.

This clonotype was recorded many times. The chain carries TRBV5-1 and TRBJ2-7; 11 nucleotides align to TRBD1. This CDR3 region has 14 residues. Trimming removed 4 bases from V and 2 bases from J; junction bases left unmatched: 2. CDR1 and CDR2 from the germline V gene are SGHRS and YFSETQ. As DNA, the CDR3 is TGCGCCAGCAGCGCGGGACAGGGGGCCTACGAGCAGTACTTC. It codes for CASSAGQGAYEQYF.

The chain employs TRBV9 and TRBJ2-1; TRBD2 might be the D (6 bases). CDR1 and CDR2 (germline): SGDLS, YYNGEE. With 2 bases removed from V and 5 bases from J, the gap between germline ends came to 11 bases. The CDR3 is 14 amino acids. CDR3 amino acids: CASSVGGSNNEQFF. The CDR3 DNA is TGTGCCAGCAGCGTTGGAGGGAGCAACAATGAGCAGTTCTTC.

The J gene is TRBJ2-2, the V gene TRBV14; 9 nucleotides agree with TRBD1. The V segment lost 4 bases and the J segment 5 bases; nucleotides outside the gene matches: 11. There are 17 residues in the CDR3. Per germline, CDR1 SGHDN and CDR2 FVKESK. This CDR3 reads CASSLRPQGARTGELFF. CDR3 bases: TGTGCCAGCAGCCTCCGCCCACAGGGGGCGCGTACCGGGGAGCTGTTTTTT.

This clonotype has a handful of counts. CDR3 nucleotide sequence: TGCGCCAGCAGCCGAGGAGGGGGGTCAGGGGATACGCAGTATTTT. Translating it yields CASSRGGGSGDTQYF. The rearrangement uses TRBV4-3 and TRBJ2-3; D is tentatively TRBD1 or TRBD2 (6 bases each). CDR1 LGHNA and CDR2 YSLEER come from the germline V gene. Trimming shortened V by 4 bases and J by 6 bases, and 17 bases separated the two germline ends. This CDR3 spans 15 amino acids.

This clonotype was found a few times. V is TRBV5-1 and J is TRBJ2-3; D may correspond to TRBD1 or TRBD2 (7 bases each). The CDR3 runs to 14 residues. Per germline, CDR1 SGHRS and CDR2 YFSETQ. V lost 1 base and J lost 6, with 12 bases in between. The CDR3 spells CASSLSRGGDTQYF. The CDR3 region has the DNA TGCGCCAGCAGCTTGTCCAGGGGGGGTGATACGCAGTATTTT.

In its sample, this clonotype was seen a few times. The chain employs TRBV4-1 and TRBJ1-2; no clear D. The V end lost 1 base, the J end lost 2 bases, and 8 bases lay between the germline ends. This CDR3 comprises 14 residues. In germline, CDR1 is MGHRA, CDR2 YSYEKL. CDR3 nucleotide sequence: TGCGCCAGCAGCCAAGGCTGGGTAAACTATGGCTACACCTTC. This sequence encodes CASSQGWVNYGYTF.

This clonotype has just a few counts. This chain connects TRBV3-1 to TRBJ1-6; D is uncertain. Between the trimmed V and J ends, which lost 4 bases and 1 base, there was a span of 11 bases. CDR3 length: 16 residues. Germline V gene data show CDR1 as LGHDT and CDR2 as YNNKEL (reference sequence). The CDR3 DNA is TGTGCCAGCAGCCCCCCGGGGTGGTCCTATAATTCACCCCTCCACTTT. Encoded protein: CASSPPGWSYNSPLHF.

This clonotype appeared a few times. CDR3: CASSLLGYTF. CDR3 sequence (DNA): TGTGCCAGCAGCCTGCTAGGGTACACCTTC. V usage is TRBV5-8 and J usage is TRBJ1-2; D remains ambiguous. CDR1 and CDR2 from the germline V gene are SGHTS and YDEGEE. The CDR3 runs 10 residues. V gave up 4 bases and J gave up 11 bases, with 9 bases separating them.

This clonotype has ten or more counts. The chain uses TRBV4-1 and TRBJ2-1, with TRBD2 matching over 11 bases. Germline V CDR1 and CDR2: MGHRA, YSYEKL. CDR3 length: 17 amino acids. After removal of 6 bases from V and 1 base from J, the junction contained 8 bases not matched to a gene. Written as DNA, the CDR3 is TGCGCCAGCAGACCTACTAGCGGGGGTTTTTCCTACAATGAGCAGTTCTTC. Its translation is CASRPTSGGFSYNEQFF.

The genes are TRBV27 and TRBJ2-1, with D hard to call. Germline V gives CDR1 MNHEY, CDR2 SMNVEV (reference sequence). This CDR3 has 13 residues. V was trimmed by 5 bases and J by 4 bases, leaving 9 bases between them. This CDR3 reads CASSPNQYNEQFF. CDR3 DNA: TGTGCCAGCAGTCCAAATCAGTACAATGAGCAGTTCTTC.

The V and J genes are TRBV5-1 and TRBJ1-2; D is possibly TRBD1 (5 bases). Germline V gene data show CDR1 as SGHRS and CDR2 as YFSETQ. The CDR3 covers 13 residues. Trimming stripped 4 bases from V and 5 bases from J, with 12 bases between. The CDR3 reads CASSPRDEYGYTF. The DNA of the CDR3 is TGCGCCAGCAGCCCACGGGACGAGTATGGCTACACCTTC.